The 10 T cell receptor beta chains below all came from one sample that was sequenced in a study of blood T cell repertoires in COVID-19. Generated by immunoSEQ multiplex PCR, the TCRdb table keeps only in-frame clones and is missing some. The table records 280,000 or so clones, roughly 85% of them present only once. The sample consisted of PBMCs or T cells enriched from blood (not recorded which). The receptors shown here come from a woman aged 50 to 60 who had recovered from COVID-19.

The V and J genes are TRBV6-5 and TRBJ2-7, with a tentative D call TRBD1 (6 bases). CDR1 and CDR2 (germline): MNHEY, SVGAGI. Trimming left V 2 bases short and J 0 bases short, with 11 bases between. The CDR3 runs to 15 residues. CDR3 region: CASSYGRGYSYEQYF. The CDR3 DNA sequence: TGTGCCAGCAGTTACGGCAGGGGTTACTCCTACGAGCAGTACTTC.

This chain links TRBV11-2 with TRBJ2-7, with D perhaps matching TRBD1 (6 bases). Trimming took 5 bases from V and 4 from J, leaving 15 bases between them. Looked up from germline, CDR1 is SGHAT and CDR2 is FQNNGV. The CDR3 consists of 14 residues. CDR3 in amino acids: CASSVPGQLYEQYF. The CDR3 bases are TGTGCCAGCAGCGTACCGGGACAACTTTACGAGCAGTACTTC.

The V call is TRBV28, the J call TRBJ1-3; D gene ambiguous. Germline V gene lookup returns CDR1 MDHEN and CDR2 SYDVKM. V lost 6 bases and J 4 bases, leaving 7 bases between the germline ends. The CDR3 totals 12 residues. The CDR3: CASSSGGNTIYF. In DNA form, the CDR3 reads TGTGCCAGCAGCTCGGGGGGAAACACCATATATTTT. Variable domain in full (rest from reference TRBV28 and TRBJ1-3): DVKVTQSSRYLVKRTGEKVFLECVQDMDHENMFWYRQDPGLGLRLIYFSYDVKMKEKGDIPEGYSVSREKKERFSLILESASTNQTSMYLCASSSGGNTIYFGEGSWLTVV.

The chain employs TRBV3-1 (or the pseudogene TRBV3-2) and TRBJ2-1, with 11 bases matching TRBD2. V was clipped by 0 bases and J by 13 bases; unmatched bases: 8. Germline CDR1 LGHDT, CDR2 YNNKEL (reference sequence). CDR3 length: 15 residues. The CDR3 coding sequence is TGTGCCAGCAGCCAAGATTTGGCTAGCGGGGGGAACCAGTTCTTC. Protein: CASSQDLASGGNQFF.

This chain links TRBV28 with TRBJ2-7; 9 bases match TRBD1. The CDR3 covers 15 residues. From germline, CDR1 is MDHEN and CDR2 SYDVKM. Unmatched junction bases numbered 7, after V lost 6 bases and J lost 1 base. CDR3 coding DNA: TGTGCCAGCAGACCCCCGGGACAGGGTTCCTACGAGCAGTACTTC. Translating gives CASRPPGQGSYEQYF.

The rearrangement joins TRBV30 to TRBJ2-7; TRBD2 agrees at 9 bases. This CDR3 comprises 17 residues. From germline, CDR1 is GTSNPN and CDR2 SVGIG (reference sequence). After removal of 3 bases from V and 3 bases from J, the junction contained 15 bases not matched to a gene. The chain's CDR3 is CAWSSLLRREGLYEQYF. CDR3 sequence (DNA): TGTGCCTGGAGCTCGTTATTACGGCGGGAGGGCCTCTACGAGCAGTACTTC. The full variable domain, with the rest looked up from reference TRBV30 and TRBJ2-7, is SQTIHQWPATLVQPVGSPLSLECTVEGTSNPNLYWYRQAAGRGLQLLFYSVGIGQISSEVPQNLSASRPQDRQFILSSKKLLLSDSGFYLCAWSSLLRREGLYEQYFGPGTRLTVT.

The V and J genes are TRBV4-1 and TRBJ2-5, with D perhaps TRBD2 (6 bases). Germline CDR1 is MGHRA and CDR2 is YSYEKL. The V and J ends lost 1 base and 2 bases respectively, with 20 bases between them. This CDR3 has 18 amino acids. The DNA of the CDR3 is TGCGCCAGCAGCCAAGCCGCACTCCCTTATAGCGGACAAGAGACCCAGTACTTC. Translated: CASSQAALPYSGQETQYF.

V and J are TRBV5-1 and TRBJ2-3; 14 positions match TRBD2. Germline V gives CDR1 SGHRS, CDR2 YFSETQ. With 3 bases clipped from V and 5 bases from J, the junction kept 5 bases outside the gene matches. The CDR3 extends over 16 amino acids. CDR3 DNA: TGCGCCAGCAGCTCCGGACTAGCGGGAGGCGTAGATACGCAGTATTTT. This translates into CASSSGLAGGVDTQYF. The full variable domain, rest sourced from reference TRBV5-1 and TRBJ2-3, is KAGVTQTPRYLIKTRGQQVTLSCSPISGHRSVSWYQQTPGQGLQFLFEYFSETQRNKGNFPGRFSGRQFSNSRSEMNVSTLELGDSALYLCASSSGLAGGVDTQYFGPGTRLTVL.

This chain joins TRBV9 and TRBJ2-1; 9 bases fit TRBD2. CDR3 length: 16 residues. Trimming at V came to 4 bases and at J to 10 bases, leaving 15 bases not matched to a gene. Per the germline V gene, CDR1 is SGDLS and CDR2 is YYNGEE. DNA of the CDR3: TGTGCCAGCAGCCCCGATAGACTAGCGGTCCTCGGGGAGCAGTTCTTC. It translates to CASSPDRLAVLGEQFF.

This sequence joins TRBV5-1 and TRBJ1-2; tentatively, D is TRBD1 (6 bases). The CDR3 spans 14 residues. The germline gives CDR1 SGHRS, CDR2 YFSETQ. Between the trimmed V and J ends, which lost 0 bases and 4 bases, there was a span of 10 bases. CDR3 nucleotide sequence: TGCGCCAGCAGCTTGGAGGGGGTAGCCTATGGCTACACCTTC. It encodes CASSLEGVAYGYTF. Using reference TRBV5-1 and TRBJ1-2 for the parts outside the CDR3, the full variable domain is KAGVTQTPRYLIKTRGQQVTLSCSPISGHRSVSWYQQTPGQGLQFLFEYFSETQRNKGNFPGRFSGRQFSNSRSEMNVSTLELGDSALYLCASSLEGVAYGYTFGSGTRLTVV.